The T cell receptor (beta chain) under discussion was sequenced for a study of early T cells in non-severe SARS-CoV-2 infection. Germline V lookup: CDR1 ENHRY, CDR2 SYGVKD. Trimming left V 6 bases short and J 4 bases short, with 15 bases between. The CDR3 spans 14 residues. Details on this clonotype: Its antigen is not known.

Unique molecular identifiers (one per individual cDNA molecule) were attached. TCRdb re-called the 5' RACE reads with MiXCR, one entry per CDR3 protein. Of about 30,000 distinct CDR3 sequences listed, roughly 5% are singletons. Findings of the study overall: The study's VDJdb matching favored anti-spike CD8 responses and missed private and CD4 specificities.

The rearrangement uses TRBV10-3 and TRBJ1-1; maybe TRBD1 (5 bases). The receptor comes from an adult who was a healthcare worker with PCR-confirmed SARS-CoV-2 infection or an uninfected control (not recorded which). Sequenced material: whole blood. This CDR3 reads CAIRRSREGTEAFF. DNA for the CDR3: TGTGCCATCAGGAGGTCCAGGGAGGGCACTGAAGCTTTCTTT.